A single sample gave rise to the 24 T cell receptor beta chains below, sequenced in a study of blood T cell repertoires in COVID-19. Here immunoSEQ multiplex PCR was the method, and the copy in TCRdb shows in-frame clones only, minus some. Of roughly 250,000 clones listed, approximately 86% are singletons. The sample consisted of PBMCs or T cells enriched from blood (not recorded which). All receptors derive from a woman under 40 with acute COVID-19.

For the CDR3, the DNA is TGTGCCAGCAGCCAGGTGACAGGGTTAAACACTGAAGCTTTCTTT. It encodes CASSQVTGLNTEAFF. V usage is TRBV14 and J usage is TRBJ1-1, with 7 bases matching TRBD1. This CDR3 spans 15 amino acids. V gave up 3 bases and J gave up 2 bases; unmatched junction bases: 6. From germline, CDR1 is SGHDN and CDR2 FVKESK.

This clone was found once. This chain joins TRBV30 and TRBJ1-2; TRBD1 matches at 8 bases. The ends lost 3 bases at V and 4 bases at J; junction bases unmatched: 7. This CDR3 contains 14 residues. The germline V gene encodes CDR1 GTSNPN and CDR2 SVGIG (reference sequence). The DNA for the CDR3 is TGTGCCTGGAGCCCAGGGGGCGGTTCCTATGGCTACACCTTC. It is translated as CAWSPGGGSYGYTF.

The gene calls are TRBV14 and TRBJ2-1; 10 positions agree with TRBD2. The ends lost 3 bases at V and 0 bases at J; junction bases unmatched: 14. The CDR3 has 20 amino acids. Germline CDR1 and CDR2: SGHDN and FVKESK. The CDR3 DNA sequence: TGTGCCAGCAGCCATAGTATTTGGACTAGCGGTACGAGCTCCTACAATGAGCAGTTCTTC. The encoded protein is CASSHSIWTSGTSSYNEQFF. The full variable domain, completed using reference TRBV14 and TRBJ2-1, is EAGVTQFPSHSVIEKGQTVTLRCDPISGHDNLYWYRRVMGKEIKFLLHFVKESKQDESGMPNNRFLAERTGGTYSTLKVQPAELEDSGVYFCASSHSIWTSGTSSYNEQFFGPGTRLTVL.

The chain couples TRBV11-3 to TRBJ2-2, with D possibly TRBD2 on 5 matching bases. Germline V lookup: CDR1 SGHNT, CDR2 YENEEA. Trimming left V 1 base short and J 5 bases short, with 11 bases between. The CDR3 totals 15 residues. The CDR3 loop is CASSLGGLITGELFF. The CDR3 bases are TGTGCCAGCAGCTTAGGAGGGCTGATAACCGGGGAGCTGTTTTTT.

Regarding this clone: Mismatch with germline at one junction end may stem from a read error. The DNA for the CDR3 is TGTGCCAGCAGCTACTCCTCAGGGGGAGGTCAGCCCCAGCATTTT. It specifies CASSYSSGGGQPQHF. The chain has TRBV6-5 and TRBJ1-5, with 7 nucleotides matching TRBD1. Germline V gene data show CDR1 as MNHEY and CDR2 as SVGAGI. The CDR3 spans 15 residues.

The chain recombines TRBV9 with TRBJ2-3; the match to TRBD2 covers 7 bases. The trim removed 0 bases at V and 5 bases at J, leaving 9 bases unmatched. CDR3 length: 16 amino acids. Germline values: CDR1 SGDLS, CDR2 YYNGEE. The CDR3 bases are TGTGCCAGCAGCGTAGATGTGGGGGGGTCGGTAGATACGCAGTATTTT. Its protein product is CASSVDVGGSVDTQYF. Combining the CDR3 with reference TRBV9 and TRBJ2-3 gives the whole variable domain DSGVTQTPKHLITATGQRVTLRCSPRSGDLSVYWYQQSLDQGLQFLIQYYNGEERAKGNILERFSAQQFPDLHSELNLSSLELGDSALYFCASSVDVGGSVDTQYFGPGTRLTVL.

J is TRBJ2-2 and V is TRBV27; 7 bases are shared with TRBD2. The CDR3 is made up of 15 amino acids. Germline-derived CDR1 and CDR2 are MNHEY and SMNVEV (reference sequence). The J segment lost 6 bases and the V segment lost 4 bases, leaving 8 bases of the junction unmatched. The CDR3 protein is CASSYSGLGPGELFF. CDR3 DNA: TGTGCCAGCAGTTACAGTGGACTAGGCCCCGGGGAGCTGTTTTTT.

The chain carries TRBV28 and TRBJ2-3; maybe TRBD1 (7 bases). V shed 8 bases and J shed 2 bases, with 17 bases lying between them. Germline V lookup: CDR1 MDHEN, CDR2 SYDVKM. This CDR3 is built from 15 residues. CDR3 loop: CASSKPRGDTDTQYF. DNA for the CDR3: TGTGCCAGCTCGAAACCCAGGGGGGACACAGATACGCAGTATTTT.

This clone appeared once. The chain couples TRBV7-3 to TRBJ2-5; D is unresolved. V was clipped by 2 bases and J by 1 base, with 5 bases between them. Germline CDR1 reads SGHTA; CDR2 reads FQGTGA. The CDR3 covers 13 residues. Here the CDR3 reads CASSLGSQETQYF. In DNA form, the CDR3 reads TGTGCCAGCAGCTTAGGTAGCCAAGAGACCCAGTACTTC.

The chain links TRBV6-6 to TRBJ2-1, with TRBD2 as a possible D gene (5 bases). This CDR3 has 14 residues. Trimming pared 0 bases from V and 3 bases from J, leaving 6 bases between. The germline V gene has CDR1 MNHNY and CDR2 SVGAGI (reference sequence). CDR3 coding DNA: TGTGCCAGCAGTTACTCACTAGTCTACAATGAGCAGTTCTTC. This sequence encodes CASSYSLVYNEQFF.

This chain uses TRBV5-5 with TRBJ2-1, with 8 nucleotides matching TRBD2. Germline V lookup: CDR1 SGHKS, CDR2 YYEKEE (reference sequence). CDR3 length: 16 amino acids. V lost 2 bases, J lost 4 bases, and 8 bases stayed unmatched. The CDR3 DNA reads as TGTGCCAGCAGCTTAGGGATAAGCGGGAGATACAATGAGCAGTTCTTC. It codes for CASSLGISGRYNEQFF.

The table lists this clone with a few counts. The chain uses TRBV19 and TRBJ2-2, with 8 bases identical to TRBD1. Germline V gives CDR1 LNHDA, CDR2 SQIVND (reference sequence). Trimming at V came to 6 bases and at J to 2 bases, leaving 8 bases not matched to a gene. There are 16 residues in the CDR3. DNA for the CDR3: TGTGCCAGTAGAGGACAGGGAATCACTAACACCGGGGAGCTGTTTTTT. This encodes CASRGQGITNTGELFF.

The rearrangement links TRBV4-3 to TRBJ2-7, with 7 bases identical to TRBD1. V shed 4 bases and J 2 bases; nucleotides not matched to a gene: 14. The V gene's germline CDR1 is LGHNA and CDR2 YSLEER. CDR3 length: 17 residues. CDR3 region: CASSLGTDNPPAYEQYF. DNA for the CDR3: TGCGCCAGCAGCCTCGGGACAGATAACCCGCCGGCCTACGAGCAGTACTTC.

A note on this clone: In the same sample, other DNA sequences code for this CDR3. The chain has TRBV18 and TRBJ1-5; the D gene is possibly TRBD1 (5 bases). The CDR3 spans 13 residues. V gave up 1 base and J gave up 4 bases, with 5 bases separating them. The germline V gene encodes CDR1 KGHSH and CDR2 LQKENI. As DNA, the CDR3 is TGTGCCAGCTCACCACAGGGGAATCAGCCCCAGCATTTT. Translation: CASSPQGNQPQHF. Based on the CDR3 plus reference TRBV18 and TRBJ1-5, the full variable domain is NAGVMQNPRHLVRRRGQEARLRCSPMKGHSHVYWYRQLPEEGLKFMVYLQKENIIDESGMPKERFSAEFPKEGPSILRIQQVVRGDSAAYFCASSPQGNQPQHFGDGTRLSIL.

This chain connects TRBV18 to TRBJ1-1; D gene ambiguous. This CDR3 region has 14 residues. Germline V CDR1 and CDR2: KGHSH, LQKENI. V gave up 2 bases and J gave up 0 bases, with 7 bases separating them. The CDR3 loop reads CASSPLPVNTEAFF. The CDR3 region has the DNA TGTGCCAGCTCACCATTACCGGTGAACACTGAAGCTTTCTTT. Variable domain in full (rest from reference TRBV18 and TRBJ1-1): NAGVMQNPRHLVRRRGQEARLRCSPMKGHSHVYWYRQLPEEGLKFMVYLQKENIIDESGMPKERFSAEFPKEGPSILRIQQVVRGDSAAYFCASSPLPVNTEAFFGQGTRLTVV.

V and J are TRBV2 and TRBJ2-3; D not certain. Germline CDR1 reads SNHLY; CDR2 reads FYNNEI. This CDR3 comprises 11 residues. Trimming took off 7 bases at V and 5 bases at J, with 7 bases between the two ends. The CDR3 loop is CASTERDTQYF. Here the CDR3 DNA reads TGTGCCAGCACCGAGAGAGATACGCAGTATTTT.

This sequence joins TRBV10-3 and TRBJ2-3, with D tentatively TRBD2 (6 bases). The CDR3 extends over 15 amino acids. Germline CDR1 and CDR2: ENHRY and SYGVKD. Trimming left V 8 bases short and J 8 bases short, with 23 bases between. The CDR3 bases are TGTGCCATCTCTGAACTAGCTGTACTCGTTCGTACGCAGTATTTT. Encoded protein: CAISELAVLVRTQYF.

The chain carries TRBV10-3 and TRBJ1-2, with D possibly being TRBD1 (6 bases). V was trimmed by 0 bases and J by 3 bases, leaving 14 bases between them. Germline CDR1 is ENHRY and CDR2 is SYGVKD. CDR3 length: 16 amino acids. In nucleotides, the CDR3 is TGTGCCATCAGTGAGTCGAGGGGCAGGGGCTACTATGGCTACACCTTC. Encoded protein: CAISESRGRGYYGYTF.

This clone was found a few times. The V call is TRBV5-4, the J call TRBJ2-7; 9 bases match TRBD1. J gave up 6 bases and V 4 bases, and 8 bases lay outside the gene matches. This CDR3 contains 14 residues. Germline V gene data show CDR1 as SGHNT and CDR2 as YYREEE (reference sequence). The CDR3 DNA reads TGTGCCAGCAGCCGGACAGGGGAGAACGGCGAGCAGTACTTC. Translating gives CASSRTGENGEQYF.

The CDR3 here is CASRGDSSYGYTF. The CDR3 DNA sequence: TGTGCCAGCAGAGGGGACAGTTCATATGGCTACACCTTC. The chain carries TRBV2 and TRBJ1-2; the match to TRBD1 covers 7 bases. This CDR3 region has 13 residues. CDR1 and CDR2 (germline): SNHLY, FYNNEI. V shed 6 bases and J 5 bases; nucleotides not matched to a gene: 6.

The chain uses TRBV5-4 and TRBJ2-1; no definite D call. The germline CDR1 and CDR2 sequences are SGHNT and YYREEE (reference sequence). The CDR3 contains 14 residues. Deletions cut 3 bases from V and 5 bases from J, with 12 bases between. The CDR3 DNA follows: TGTGCCAGCAGCTCTTTTAGCTACGACAATGAGCAGTTCTTC. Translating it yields CASSSFSYDNEQFF.

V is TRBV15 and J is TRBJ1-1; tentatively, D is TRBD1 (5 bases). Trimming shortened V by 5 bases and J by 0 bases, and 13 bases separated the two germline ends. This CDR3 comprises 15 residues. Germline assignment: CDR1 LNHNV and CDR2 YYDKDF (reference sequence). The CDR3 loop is CATSLGGAMNTEAFF. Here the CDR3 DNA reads TGTGCCACCAGCTTGGGCGGGGCAATGAACACTGAAGCTTTCTTT.

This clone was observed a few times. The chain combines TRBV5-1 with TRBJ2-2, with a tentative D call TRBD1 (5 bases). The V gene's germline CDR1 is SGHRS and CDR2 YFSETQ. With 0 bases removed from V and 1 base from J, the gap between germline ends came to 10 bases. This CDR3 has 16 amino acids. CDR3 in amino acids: CASSLGTGLNTGELFF. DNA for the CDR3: TGCGCCAGCAGCTTGGGCACAGGCCTGAACACCGGGGAGCTGTTTTTT.

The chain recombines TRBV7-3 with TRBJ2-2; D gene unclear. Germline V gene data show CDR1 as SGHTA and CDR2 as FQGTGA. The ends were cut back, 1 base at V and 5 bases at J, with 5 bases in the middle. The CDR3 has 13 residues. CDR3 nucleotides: TGTGCCAGCAGCTTAATCCAAACCGGGGAGCTGTTTTTT. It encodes CASSLIQTGELFF. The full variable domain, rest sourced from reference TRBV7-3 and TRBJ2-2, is GAGVSQTPSNKVTEKGKYVELRCDPISGHTALYWYRQSLGQGPEFLIYFQGTGAADDSGLPNDRFFAVRPEGSVSTLKIQRTERGDSAVYLCASSLIQTGELFFGEGSRLTVL.